These T cell receptor beta chains were read from a single sample in a study of T cell repertoires in cytomegalovirus infection. TCRdb recomputed calls from the reads with MiXCR, one row per CDR3 protein. The table lists 550,000 to 700,000 distinct CDR3 sequences, around two fifths of them singletons, with 48% in the top ten. Their antigen targets remain unknown. The material sequenced was cultured PBMCs, taken from culture after CMV antigen stimulation. These receptors all stem from a human donor in good health (CMV status not recorded). Some clones in this sample may be carry-over from other donors' samples. CDR3s include the opening cysteine and the closing phenylalanine or tryptophan. Each record gives: D gene, V gene, J gene, clone size, CDR3 protein, CDR3 DNA. The D gene is left open where the match is weak. A clone size is listed for some rows: how often the clone was seen (once, few, many), or a class if it is expanded.

TRBD2	TRBV4-2	TRBJ2-5	few	CASSQDVLGGAGFGTQYF	TGTGCCAGCAGCCAAGATGTCCTCGGGGGGGCAGGTTTCGGGACCCAGTACTTC
-	TRBV6-1	TRBJ1-4	-	CASSEASGYSEKLFF	TGTGCCAGCAGTGAAGCTTCGGGGTATAGTGAAAAACTGTTTTTT
-	TRBV12-3/TRBV12-4	TRBJ1-4	-	CASRGTGTYGKLFF	TGTGCCAGCAGGGGAACCGGGACTTACGGAAAACTGTTTTTT
-	TRBV27	TRBJ2-5	-	CASSQVQGLETQYF	TGTGCCAGCAGTCAGGTCCAGGGGTTAGAGACCCAGTACTTC
-	TRBV10-3	TRBJ2-5	-	CAIRGNERGETQYF	TGTGCCATCAGGGGGAACGAGCGAGGAGAGACCCAGTACTTC
-	TRBV7-2	TRBJ2-7	many	CASSLIGFYEQYF	TGTGCCAGCAGCTTAATCGGCTTCTACGAGCAGTACTTC
-	TRBV7-2	TRBJ2-1	-	CASSPSRDEQFF	TGTGCCAGCAGCCCCAGCAGGGATGAGCAGTTCTTC
TRBD1	TRBV6-8	TRBJ2-1	-	CASRGTARNEQFF	TGTGCCAGCAGAGGGACAGCCAGAAATGAGCAGTTCTTC
-	TRBV29-1	TRBJ1-1	few	CSVVLQNMNTEAFF	TGCAGCGTTGTCTTGCAGAATATGAACACTGAAGCTTTCTTT
-	TRBV11-2	TRBJ2-1	-	CASSLGSTSYNEQFF	TGTGCCAGCAGCTTGGGGTCGACTTCCTACAATGAGCAGTTCTTC
-	TRBV12-3/TRBV12-4	TRBJ1-1	-	CASGSGEFITEAFF	TGTGCCAGCGGTTCGGGGGAGTTTATTACTGAAGCTTTCTTT
-	TRBV18	TRBJ2-3	-	CASAFSSGEDTQYF	TGTGCCAGCGCCTTTAGCTCGGGGGAAGATACGCAGTATTTT
-	TRBV7-9	TRBJ1-1	few	CASSPSGSDDEAFF	TGTGCCAGCAGCCCTAGCGGTTCAGACGACGAAGCTTTCTTT
-	TRBV7-2	TRBJ2-3	many	CASSLNGPRTAYF	TGTGCCAGCAGCCTAAATGGGCCCAGGACGGCGTATTTT
TRBD2	TRBV25-1	TRBJ2-1	-	CASRDLGLANEQFF	TGTGCCAGCAGAGACCTCGGACTAGCGAATGAGCAGTTCTTC
TRBD2	TRBV5-6	TRBJ2-1	-	CASSFGLAGGHVMDEQFF	TGTGCCAGCAGCTTCGGACTAGCGGGAGGCCACGTCATGGATGAGCAGTTCTTC
-	TRBV7-2	TRBJ2-5	many	CASSTPRREPIKTQYF	TGTGCCAGCAGCACCCCTAGACGGGAGCCCATTAAGACCCAGTACTTC
-	TRBV27	TRBJ2-7	once	CASSLIPAGPGGEQYF	TGTGCCAGCAGTTTAATTCCAGCGGGTCCAGGGGGGGAGCAGTACTTC
-	TRBV6-6	TRBJ1-1	-	CASRGTQLNTEAFF	TGTGCCAGCAGGGGGACACAACTGAACACTGAAGCTTTCTTT
-	TRBV5-4	TRBJ1-4	-	CASSLGGVGEKLFF	TGTGCCAGCAGCTTGGGGGGAGTAGGTGAAAAACTGTTTTTT
TRBD1	TRBV6-5	TRBJ1-1	few	CASSYRTTGDTEAFF	TGTGCCAGCAGTTACAGAACTACAGGGGACACTGAAGCTTTCTTT
TRBD2	TRBV20-1	TRBJ2-7	-	CSASTSGYYEQYF	TGCAGTGCTTCGACTAGCGGTTACTACGAGCAGTACTTC